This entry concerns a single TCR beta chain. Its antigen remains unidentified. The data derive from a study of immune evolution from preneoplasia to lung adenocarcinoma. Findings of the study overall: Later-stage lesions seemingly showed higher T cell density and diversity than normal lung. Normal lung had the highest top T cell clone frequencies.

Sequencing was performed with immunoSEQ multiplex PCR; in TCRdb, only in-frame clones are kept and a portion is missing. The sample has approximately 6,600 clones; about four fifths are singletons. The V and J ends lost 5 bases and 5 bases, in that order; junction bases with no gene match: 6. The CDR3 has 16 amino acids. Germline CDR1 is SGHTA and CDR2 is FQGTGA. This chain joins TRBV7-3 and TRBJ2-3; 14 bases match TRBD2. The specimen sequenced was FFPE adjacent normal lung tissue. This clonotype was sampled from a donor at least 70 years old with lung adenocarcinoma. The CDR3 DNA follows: TGTGCCAGCAGCCCGGGACTAGCGGGAGTTGGAGATACGCAGTATTTT. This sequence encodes CASSPGLAGVGDTQYF.